Each of the 21 T cell receptor beta chains below was sequenced from the same sample in a study of shared clonotypes between healthy human individuals. Measured with immunoSEQ multiplex PCR; TCRdb has only the in-frame clones, and not every one. The sample lists 1,400,000 or so clones, 98% occurring once. Source material: naive CD4+ T cells sorted from blood. Documented subset: CD45RA+ positively selected. These receptors were collected from a young man in good health.

This chain links TRBV5-1 with TRBJ2-5; no reliable D call. The V end was cut by 0 bases, the J end by 3 bases, with 9 bases between. CDR3 length equals 14 residues. Germline assignment: CDR1 SGHRS and CDR2 YFSETQ. CDR3 residues: CASSLEAGKETQYF. The CDR3 bases are TGCGCCAGCAGCTTGGAGGCTGGAAAAGAGACCCAGTACTTC.

The chain uses TRBV6-5 and TRBJ2-7; 8 bases align to TRBD2. Looked up from germline, CDR1 is MNHEY and CDR2 is SVGAGI. V shed 2 bases and J 0 bases; nucleotides not matched to a gene: 3. This CDR3 has 15 amino acids. CDR3 sequence reads: CASSYSGRLSYEQYF. The CDR3 DNA is TGTGCCAGCAGTTACAGCGGGAGACTCTCCTACGAGCAGTACTTC.

The chain employs TRBV10-3 and TRBJ1-1; TRBD1 aligns across 10 bases. Trimming took 6 bases from V and 5 from J; bases not matched to a gene: 6. Germline V CDR1 and CDR2: ENHRY, SYGVKD. The CDR3 extends over 14 amino acids. Here the CDR3 reads CAIRGDRGITEAFF. CDR3 nucleotide sequence: TGTGCCATCAGAGGGGACAGGGGTATTACTGAAGCTTTCTTT.

The rearrangement joins TRBV6-5 to TRBJ2-1, with TRBD2 matching 7 bases. CDR1 is MNHEY, CDR2 SVGAGI, per germline. This CDR3 spans 12 amino acids. Trimming took 5 bases from V and 10 from J; bases not matched to a gene: 5. The CDR3 loop is CASSQRGGEQFF. CDR3 nucleotide sequence: TGTGCCAGCAGTCAGCGGGGCGGAGAGCAGTTCTTC.

This chain links TRBV10-3 with TRBJ2-6; 8 bases align to TRBD1. With V trimmed by 2 bases and J by 1 base, 10 bases remained unmatched. Germline V gene sequence: CDR1 ENHRY, CDR2 SYGVKD. The CDR3 runs 19 residues. The CDR3 spells CAISEHQDRVVSGANVLTF. CDR3 in DNA: TGTGCCATCAGTGAGCACCAGGACAGGGTAGTGTCTGGGGCCAACGTCCTGACTTTC.

The chain links TRBV27 to TRBJ2-3; a possible D gene is TRBD1 (5 bases). Trimming stripped 2 bases from V and 6 bases from J, with 15 bases between. The CDR3 runs to 15 residues. Per germline, CDR1 MNHEY and CDR2 SMNVEV (reference sequence). The CDR3 reads CASSLRPGSVDTQYF. The CDR3 DNA reads TGTGCCAGCAGTTTACGGCCAGGGTCTGTGGATACGCAGTATTTT.

The chain links TRBV2 to TRBJ2-7; TRBD1 agrees at 7 bases. V was clipped by 8 bases and J by 6 bases; unmatched bases: 10. Germline CDR1 and CDR2: SNHLY and FYNNEI. The CDR3 totals 13 residues. CDR3 loop: CASGNRGGGEQYF. DNA of the CDR3: TGTGCCAGCGGTAACAGGGGTGGGGGCGAGCAGTACTTC.

This chain connects TRBV7-7 to TRBJ2-5, with D unresolved. Deletions cut 2 bases from V and 5 bases from J, with 9 bases between. The CDR3 consists of 13 residues. Germline-derived CDR1 and CDR2 are SSHAT and FNYEAQ (reference sequence). The CDR3 DNA reads TGTGCCAGCAGCTTAAGTTTGACGGAGACCCAGTACTTC. Amino acid sequence: CASSLSLTETQYF.

The table lists this clone with a count of one. V gene TRBV29-1 combines with J gene TRBJ2-5; 10 positions agree with TRBD1. The CDR3 totals 13 residues. The V segment lost 7 bases and the J segment 1 base; nucleotides outside the gene matches: 3. From germline, CDR1 is SQVTM and CDR2 ANQGSEA. CDR3 nucleotides: TGCAGCGGGGACAGGGGCGGCCAAGAGACCCAGTACTTC. This encodes CSGDRGGQETQYF.

This chain connects TRBV28 to TRBJ1-1; D is perhaps TRBD1 (5 bases). The length of the CDR3 is 15 residues. V was shortened by 3 bases and J by 1 base, with 12 bases between the two germline ends. Germline CDR1 is MDHEN and CDR2 is SYDVKM. In DNA, the CDR3 is TGTGCCAGCAGTTTTAACCGGGGCCCGAACACTGAAGCTTTCTTT. It is translated as CASSFNRGPNTEAFF.

The CDR3 region is CASSRLDEGIEQFF. In DNA form, the CDR3 reads TGTGCCAGCAGTAGATTAGACGAGGGCATTGAGCAGTTCTTC. J is TRBJ2-1 and V is TRBV27; TRBD2 might be the D (5 bases). Germline V lookup: CDR1 MNHEY, CDR2 SMNVEV (reference sequence). The CDR3 is made up of 14 amino acids. V shed 5 bases and J shed 9 bases, with 17 bases lying between them.

V is TRBV18 and J is TRBJ1-2; 9 positions match TRBD1. CDR3 size: 15 residues. Trimming at V came to 3 bases and at J to 11 bases, leaving 13 bases not matched to a gene. Germline V lookup: CDR1 KGHSH, CDR2 LQKENI. The CDR3 region is CASSPLSETGGKYTF. The CDR3 coding sequence is TGTGCCAGCTCACCTCTCTCCGAGACAGGGGGGAAGTACACCTTC.

V gene TRBV7-8 combines with J gene TRBJ1-2; 8 nucleotides agree with TRBD1. The CDR3 runs to 16 residues. V gave up 1 base and J gave up 6 bases; unmatched junction bases: 10. Looked up from germline, CDR1 is SGHVS and CDR2 is FQNEAQ. CDR3 nucleotide sequence: TGTGCCAGCAGCTTAGTTCCAGGACAGGGTGAGGATGGCTACACCTTC. Its protein product is CASSLVPGQGEDGYTF.

The chain uses TRBV6-1 and TRBJ1-3, with 8 bases lining up with TRBD1. CDR3 length equals 14 residues. Germline CDR1 is MNHNS and CDR2 is SASEGT. V lost 6 bases, J lost 1 base, and 2 bases stayed unmatched. CDR3 DNA sequence: TGTGCCAGCAGGCGGACAGGGTCTGGAAACACCATATATTTT. Translating it yields CASRRTGSGNTIYF.

For this clone: In the same sample, other DNA sequences code for this CDR3. The J gene is TRBJ1-1, the V gene TRBV5-4; the D is unclear. The CDR3 totals 13 residues. In germline, CDR1 is SGHNT, CDR2 YYREEE (reference sequence). V was clipped by 0 bases and J by 1 base, with 4 bases between them. The CDR3 region has the DNA TGTGCCAGCAGCTTGGACGCGAACACTGAAGCTTTCTTT. Translated, it gives CASSLDANTEAFF.

This clone was counted once. V is TRBV7-2 and J is TRBJ2-3; 12 positions match TRBD2. The CDR3 runs to 18 residues. Germline loops: CDR1 SGHTA, CDR2 FQGNSA. Losses at the gene ends were 5 bases for V and 0 bases for J; bases not matched to a gene: 9. The CDR3 DNA reads as TGTGCCAGCAGCCGTCCCGTCGGGACTAGCGGGAGCACAGATACGCAGTATTTT. Translation: CASSRPVGTSGSTDTQYF.

The chain recombines TRBV9 with TRBJ2-1; 8 nucleotides agree with TRBD2. The germline V gene has CDR1 SGDLS and CDR2 YYNGEE. The CDR3 spans 17 residues. V dropped 5 bases and J dropped 3; count of bases not matched to a gene: 13. The CDR3 spells CASRRKPGGPDYNEQFF. In DNA, the CDR3 is TGTGCCAGCAGGAGAAAACCGGGGGGGCCGGACTACAATGAGCAGTTCTTC.

This clone is a singleton in its sample. The chain couples TRBV5-4 to TRBJ2-3; 11 positions agree with TRBD2. With 0 bases clipped from V and 4 bases from J, the junction kept 7 bases outside the gene matches. Germline V gives CDR1 SGHNT, CDR2 YYREEE (reference sequence). The CDR3 consists of 17 residues. DNA for the CDR3: TGTGCCAGCAGCTTGGCCCTAGCGGGAGGCAGGGCAGATACGCAGTATTTT. This codes for CASSLALAGGRADTQYF.

This clone was observed a single time. This chain joins TRBV5-1 and TRBJ2-4, with 11 bases lining up with TRBD2. The trim removed 4 bases at V and 2 bases at J, leaving 14 bases unmatched. CDR1 is SGHRS and CDR2 is YFSETQ in the germline V gene. The CDR3 length is 19 residues. The CDR3 coding sequence is TGCGCCAGCAGCGGAACCCTAGCGGGAGGTCGCCCGCCCAAAAACATTCAGTACTTC. Amino acids: CASSGTLAGGRPPKNIQYF.

The rearrangement uses TRBV7-8 and TRBJ2-3; 7 positions agree with TRBD2. The CDR3 length is 15 residues. Trimming at V came to 2 bases and at J to 2 bases, leaving 4 bases not matched to a gene. CDR1 is SGHVS and CDR2 is FQNEAQ in the germline V gene. The CDR3 spells CASSLKRGYTDTQYF. CDR3 sequence (DNA): TGTGCCAGCAGCTTAAAGCGGGGATACACAGATACGCAGTATTTT. Full variable domain (outside the CDR3, taken from reference TRBV7-8 and TRBJ2-3): GAGVSQSPRYKVAKRGQDVALRCDPISGHVSLFWYQQALGQGPEFLTYFQNEAQLDKSGLPSDRFFAERPEGSVSTLKIQRTQQEDSAVYLCASSLKRGYTDTQYFGPGTRLTVL.

In DNA, the CDR3 is TGTGCCAGCTCACCACCGAGGTCTGGGGCGGCACAGCAGTTCTTC. Residues: CASSPPRSGAAQQFF. This rearrangement joins TRBV18 to TRBJ2-1; D possibly corresponds to TRBD1 (5 bases). Germline V gene data show CDR1 as KGHSH and CDR2 as LQKENI. The CDR3 sequence is 15 residues long. Trimming took 0 bases from V and 11 from J, leaving 17 bases between them.